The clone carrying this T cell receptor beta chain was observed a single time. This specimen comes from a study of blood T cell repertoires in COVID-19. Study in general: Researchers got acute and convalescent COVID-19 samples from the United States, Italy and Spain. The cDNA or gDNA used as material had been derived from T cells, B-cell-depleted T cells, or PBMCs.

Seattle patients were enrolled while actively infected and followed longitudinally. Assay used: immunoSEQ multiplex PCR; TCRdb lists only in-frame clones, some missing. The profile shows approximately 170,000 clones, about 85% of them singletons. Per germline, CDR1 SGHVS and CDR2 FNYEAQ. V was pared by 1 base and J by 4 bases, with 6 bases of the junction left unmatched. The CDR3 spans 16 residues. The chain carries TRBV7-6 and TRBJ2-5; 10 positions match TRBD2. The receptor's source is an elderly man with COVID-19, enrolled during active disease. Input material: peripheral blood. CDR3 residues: CASSLEGWTSGETQYF. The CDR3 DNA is TGTGCCAGCAGCTTAGAAGGGTGGACTAGCGGAGAGACCCAGTACTTC.